This TCR beta chain was identified in a study of cytomegalovirus exposure and HLA in healthy donors (dated by TCRdb to between 2016 and 2019). Background on the whole study: An earlier analysis of a few hundred of the donors reported 276 Gb of sequence data and 95 million to 140 million unique TCR beta sequences obtained from some 170 million T cells. Rather than using new phenotypic data, the later analysis identified candidate immune exposures from TCR beta sequences and from how often those sequences occurred across donors. To study patterns of TCR occurrence, a later analysis re-analyzed previously published TCR beta repertoires from around 660 donors and added high-resolution HLA genotyping. Because of strong linkage in the cohort, roughly five DR-DQ haplotypes were treated as single units for association and clustering. Along with the approximately 620-subject first cohort, a separate validation cohort of 120 different subjects was used. Approximately 310 gigabases of sequencing data and 91 million or so unique TCR sequences made up an early release that covered under 750 HLA-typed donors. Using immunosequencing, the study profiled T cell repertoires from around 670 subjects and related those repertoires to cytomegalovirus serostatus. Of the roughly 390 genotyped donors, 65% to 90% were placed in the genetic ancestry cluster associated with self-reported Caucasian donors. The study combined high-throughput TCR immunosequencing, statistical association of individual TCRs with disease status, and machine learning to predict cytomegalovirus infection status. HLA typing included class I and class II loci at four-digit resolution. The aim of the study was to test whether cataloging public T cell receptors could identify signatures of past pathogen exposure. The number of donors typed differed by locus, with roughly 629-640 for A, B, C, DRB1 and DQB1, around 560 for DQA1, 600 to 610 for DPA1, and 450 to 480 for DPB1. All discovery cohort repertoires had been generated using a single sequencing platform. An earlier analysis of approximately 500 of the donors applied high-throughput TCR beta sequencing to assess whether each TCR beta V gene segment acted as functional or pseudogenic. In a later genetic analysis, genome-wide SNP genotypes for 398 of the 666 donors were used, and that subset was treated as a discovery cohort. Among over 350 genotyped donors of the cohort, an average of 235,054 unique TCR beta nucleotide sequences were sequenced per donor, around 20% of them non-productive. Donor age, sex, ethnicity and CMV serostatus were compiled together with the repertoire data. Findings and caveats that apply to the study as a whole: Assigning TCR associations to individual alleles was difficult when HLA alleles, especially DR and DQ, strongly co-occurred. In a later genetic analysis, a missense DCLRE1C variant was associated with V-gene and J-gene trimming of TCR beta chains, and the association was replicated in an independent cohort. Some IMGT-functional V segments, including TRBV6-2 and TRBV6-3, could not be told apart with the 87-base-pair reads, so those segments were excluded. Cytomegalovirus status was reported to be diagnosed by the classifier with high specificity and sensitivity in both the original and validation cohorts. A further reported finding was that TCR beta sequences accurately predicted the HLA-A and HLA-B alleles for most subjects in the first cohort. Presence/absence analyses assumed roughly uniform sequencing depth across donors, an assumption that may not hold. Broadly in line with IMGT annotations, most TCR beta V segments showed up in productive rearrangements about 87% or about 30% of the time in an earlier analysis of 587 of the donors. For the cohort, immune exposure information was limited to CMV serostatus. A later analysis associated approximately 17,000 TCR beta sequences with specific HLA alleles at a false discovery rate of 0.05. In a later analysis, HLA-associated TCR beta chains showed more clonal expansion and lower generation probabilities than non-associated chains that were equally common. According to a later analysis, TCR association rates differed among HLA loci, with DRB1 alleles showing the most associated TCRs and HLA-C alleles showing the fewest. Only TCR beta chains were sequenced in this cohort, and the absence of alpha or paired-chain data limited detectable features. According to the authors, the approach could potentially be generalized to other disease states and immunological phenotypes. Seventeen rarely observed V segments, including chromosome 9 orphons, were excluded from the earlier analysis of approximately 500 of the donors because counts were too low. Linkage disequilibrium might explain the correlated functional status among segregating V segments, but an unknown experimental factor could not be excluded. In the study, approximately 150 TCR beta chains were listed as associated with cytomegalovirus. In vitro tests confirmed that a few of the cytomegalovirus-associated TCR beta chains recognize cytomegalovirus antigens. According to a later analysis, parvovirus B19, influenza, CMV and Epstein-Barr virus appeared linked to several top co-occurrence clusters. A later analysis found that most CMV-associated TCR beta chains appeared HLA-restricted, with HLA associations seemingly driven largely by CMV exposure. According to a later genetic analysis, donors in an Asian-associated ancestry cluster had fewer N-insertions in productive TCRs than the approximately 700-donor mean. The sequencing pipeline was judged likely to have produced a cluster of highly shared sequence variants as a technical artifact. Because some donors lacked HLA typing at each locus, the association tests relied only on the typed subset. Across donors, most TCR sequences were observed very rarely, whereas some public TCRs were present in many individuals.

Trimming takes 4 bases off V and 4 bases off J; junction bases not matched to a gene: 4. As encoded in the germline V gene, CDR1 is MNHNS while CDR2 is SASEGT. The CDR3 starts with the cysteine, ends with the phenylalanine, and has 15 residues. Only the CDR3 portion is preserved as DNA: 45 bases, with reading frame beginning at the first base. This clone has only one observation. The antigen this receptor binds is unknown. No per-base quality is available; no much larger clone lies one base away. In total, approximately 690 healthy bone marrow donors made up the cohort. All cohort members were sampled while nominally healthy, although unrecorded immune exposures were likely present. The donor tested CMV seronegative and was one of the 352 seronegative cohort members. A peripheral blood sample was provided by each donor, and peripheral blood mononuclear cells were used for TCR beta sequencing. The Qiagen DNeasy Blood Extraction Kit was used to extract genomic DNA from the blood cell samples.

The protocol used for the library was the immunoSEQ multiplex PCR assay. For the multiplex PCR, a mixture combining 60 forward primers for TCR Vbeta segments and 13 reverse primers for TCR Jbeta segments was used. A multiplex PCR assay on genomic DNA amplified the CDR3 region of rearranged TCR beta genes. On the Illumina HiSeq System, the amplified TCR beta libraries were sequenced as 87-base-pair reads. Processing in the source paper ran as follows. In a later analysis, 70 million to 95 million unique TCR beta chains were counted across the 650 to 700 repertoires, and roughly 11 million of these chains were shared by at least two donors. Raw reads were error-corrected and collapsed into unique sequences with a nearest-neighbor algorithm that merged closely related sequences to remove PCR and sequencing errors. Alignment of CDR3 sequences to IMGT reference sequences was used to assign V, D and J gene segments. Each retained sequence needed at least a six-nucleotide match to both a V gene segment and a J gene segment. Rearrangements were called productive when the CDR3 lacked stop codons and stayed in frame with V and J; all others were non-productive. CDR3 was defined by IMGT convention, running from the second conserved V-encoded cysteine to the conserved J-encoded phenylalanine. The earlier analysis of a few hundred of the donors excluded sequences that lacked an unambiguous match to a single V gene segment. In an earlier analysis of several hundred of the donors, V segments were called functional above 56.7% productive rearrangements and were called segregating when the between-donor standard deviation exceeded 5%. A statistical classification framework was developed to diagnose cytomegalovirus status using the catalog of TCR beta chain sequences. V and J gene assignment, in a later analysis, came from comparing TCR nucleotide sequences with IMGT/GENE-DB human TR gene sequences. A later analysis assigned CDR3 sequences and most-parsimonious VDJ recombination scenarios with the TCRdist pipeline. In a later analysis, each TCR beta chain was defined by its CDR3 amino acid sequence together with its V-gene family, and reads without a unique V-gene family were excluded. In a later analysis, some 600 highly shared, low-generation-probability nucleotide sequences were removed to address suspected cross-contamination and a sequencing artifact. A later analysis calculated a clonal expansion index for each public chain from normalized within-repertoire ranks of inferred template counts. Generation probabilities in a later analysis came from a VDJ recombination model fitted to out-of-frame rearrangements, and those results were checked against IGoR. In a later analysis, hypergeometric tests were used to score TCR-TCR, TCR-HLA and TCR-CMV co-occurrence, with a repertoire-size bias correction applied to TCR pairs. A later analysis estimated false discovery rates by permuting HLA or CMV assignments 20 times. In a later analysis, co-occurring TCRs were grouped using DBSCAN, and TCRdist sequence similarity was added for clustering within HLA-allele-positive subsets. Repertoires with fewer than 30,000 or more than 120,000 public chains were left out of co-occurrence clustering, as were a handful of repertoires with anomalous nucleotide sharing. The table was pulled from immuneACCESS by TCRdb, which kept in-frame rearrangements only. Such tables lose some clones; where checked, under half of the loss comes from unresolved V genes, and the rest has no known cause. For V, J and clone size, that table is used; D and trimming come from the DNA. This sample has 150,000 to 200,000 clones in its table, and 75% to 90% of those were observed once. The ten biggest clones cover 1% of the sample.

The chain joins TRBV6-1 to TRBJ2-7; 13 middle bases align to TRBD2. Specimen: PBMCs. The TCR sequence derives from a boy younger than 10 in good health and CMV-seronegative. The DNA is TGTGCCAGCAGTGCGACGGGACTAGCGGGATACGAGCAGTACTTC. This yields the protein CASSATGLAGYEQYF.